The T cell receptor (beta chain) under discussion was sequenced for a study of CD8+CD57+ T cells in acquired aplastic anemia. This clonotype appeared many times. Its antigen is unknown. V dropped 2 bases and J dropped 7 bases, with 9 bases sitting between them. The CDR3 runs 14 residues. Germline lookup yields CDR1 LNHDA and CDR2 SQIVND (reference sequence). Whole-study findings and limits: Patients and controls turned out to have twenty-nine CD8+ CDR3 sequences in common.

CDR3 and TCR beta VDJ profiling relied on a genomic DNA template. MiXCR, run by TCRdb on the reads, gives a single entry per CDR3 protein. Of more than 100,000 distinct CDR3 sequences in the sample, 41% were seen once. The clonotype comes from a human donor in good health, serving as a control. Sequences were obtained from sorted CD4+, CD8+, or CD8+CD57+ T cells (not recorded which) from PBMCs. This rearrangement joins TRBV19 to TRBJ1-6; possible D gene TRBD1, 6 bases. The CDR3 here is CASSIRGRNSPLHF. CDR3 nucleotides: TGTGCCAGTAGTATAAGGGGGAGAAATTCACCCCTCCACTTT.